The next 26 T cell receptor beta chains were all read from a single sample in a study of T-cell reconstitution after alpha-beta-depleted transplantation in children. A TCRbeta library incorporating unique molecular identifiers was prepared. A single record per CDR3 protein comes from TCRdb applying MiXCR to the PCR reads. Of some 830,000 distinct CDR3 sequences in the sample, 16% were seen once. The material was PBMCs, mostly from graft donor cells, obtained 360 days after TCRalphabeta/CD19-depleted stem cell transplant. These receptors were obtained from a male patient between 10 and 17 years old who had a stem cell transplant for acute lymphoblastic leukemia, so the T cells may come from the graft donor.

The chain joins TRBV5-8 to TRBJ2-1, with 10 nucleotides matching TRBD2. J gave up 4 bases and V 2 bases, and 9 bases lay outside the gene matches. CDR1 is SGHTS, CDR2 YDEGEE, per germline. The CDR3 has 17 residues. The CDR3 reads CASSFSLTSGIYNEQFF. DNA for the CDR3: TGTGCCAGCAGCTTCTCCCTCACTAGCGGGATTTACAATGAGCAGTTCTTC.

The rearrangement uses TRBV15 and TRBJ2-6; 11 bases match TRBD1. V gave up 1 base and J gave up 2 bases; unmatched junction bases: 7. Germline V gene sequence: CDR1 LNHNV, CDR2 YYDKDF (reference sequence). This CDR3 contains 19 residues. Here the CDR3 DNA reads TGTGCCACCAGCAGAGTTGGGACAGGGGGGAGCCCTGGGGCCAACGTCCTGACTTTC. This codes for CATSRVGTGGSPGANVLTF. The entire variable domain, with the rest obtained from reference TRBV15 and TRBJ2-6, is as follows: DAMVIQNPRYQVTQFGKPVTLSCSQTLNHNVMYWYQQKSSQAPKLLFHYYDKDFNNEADTPDNFQSRRPNTSFCFLDIRSPGLGDTAMYLCATSRVGTGGSPGANVLTFGAGSRLTVL.

This clonotype came up a few times. The chain carries TRBV3-1 and TRBJ1-5; D is possibly TRBD1 (5 bases). The CDR3 totals 14 residues. Germline CDR1 is LGHDT and CDR2 is YNNKEL (reference sequence). V shed 1 base and J shed 9 bases, with 13 bases lying between them. The DNA for the CDR3 is TGTGCCAGCAGCCAAGGGGGGTTTGGTCGGCCCCAGCATTTT. This encodes CASSQGGFGRPQHF.

This clonotype has just a few counts. The chain carries TRBV20-1 and TRBJ2-2; a weak D match, TRBD2 (6 bases). Germline assignment: CDR1 DFQATT and CDR2 SNEGSKA (reference sequence). CDR3 size: 14 residues. V was pared by 7 bases and J by 1 base, with 13 bases between. The CDR3 protein is CSGWSGRNTGELFF. In DNA form, the CDR3 reads TGCAGTGGCTGGAGCGGGCGGAACACCGGGGAGCTGTTTTTT.

V usage is TRBV10-3 and J usage is TRBJ1-5; no definite D call. V dropped 5 bases and J dropped 4 bases, with 21 bases sitting between them. The CDR3 is 17 amino acids. Germline assignment: CDR1 ENHRY and CDR2 SYGVKD. The CDR3 loop reads CAISSTPLGQPNQPQHF. CDR3 sequence (DNA): TGTGCCATCAGTTCCACTCCCTTGGGCCAGCCTAATCAGCCCCAGCATTTT.

J is TRBJ2-1 and V is TRBV27; D is possibly TRBD2 (5 bases). The V gene lost 5 bases and the J gene lost 0 bases, with 11 bases spanning the gap. The CDR3 is 15 amino acids. Germline V gives CDR1 MNHEY, CDR2 SMNVEV (reference sequence). The DNA for the CDR3 is TGTGCCAGCAGTACCTGGACTGGCTCCTACAATGAGCAGTTCTTC. It codes for CASSTWTGSYNEQFF.

The rearrangement uses TRBV27 and TRBJ2-3; 7 positions agree with TRBD2. The V gene's germline CDR1 is MNHEY and CDR2 SMNVEV (reference sequence). This CDR3 region has 15 residues. V was clipped by 5 bases and J by 7 bases; unmatched bases: 12. The CDR3 sequence is CASSLRQTSKNTQYF. The DNA of the CDR3 is TGTGCCAGCAGTCTTCGACAGACTAGCAAAAATACGCAGTATTTT.

The V gene is TRBV5-1, the J gene TRBJ2-7; 7 positions agree with TRBD1. The junction had 7 bases not matched to a gene; V was cut back by 4 bases and J by 0 bases. The CDR3 loop spans 15 amino acids. Germline V CDR1 and CDR2: SGHRS, YFSETQ. CDR3 loop: CASSRQGYSSYEQYF. The CDR3 DNA sequence: TGCGCCAGCAGCAGACAGGGTTATAGCTCCTACGAGCAGTACTTC.

This clonotype has ten or more counts. This chain joins TRBV28 and TRBJ2-2, with 7 bases aligning to TRBD1. Trimming cost V 6 bases and J 3 bases; bases outside gene matches: 10. The germline V gene encodes CDR1 MDHEN and CDR2 SYDVKM. This CDR3 spans 16 amino acids. This chain's CDR3 is CASRLETGTDTGELFF. CDR3 DNA sequence: TGTGCCAGCAGATTAGAGACGGGGACAGACACCGGGGAGCTGTTTTTT.

This clonotype was picked up a small number of times. The rearrangement joins TRBV12-3 or TRBV12-4 to TRBJ1-4; a weak D match, TRBD1 (5 bases). The CDR3 totals 14 residues. The V end lost 6 bases, the J end lost 4 bases, and 12 bases lay between the germline ends. DNA for the CDR3: TGTGCCAGCAGCCCTGGGACCCTTAATGAAAAACTGTTTTTT. Protein sequence: CASSPGTLNEKLFF.

The chain combines TRBV24-1 with TRBJ2-1; 9 bases agree with TRBD2. With 3 bases clipped from V and 8 bases from J, the junction kept 7 bases outside the gene matches. The CDR3 has 15 residues. Germline V gives CDR1 KGHDR, CDR2 SFDVKD. This chain's CDR3 is CATSDPLSGSYEQFF. In DNA, the CDR3 is TGTGCCACCAGTGATCCTCTTAGCGGGAGCTATGAGCAGTTCTTC.

V gene TRBV4-1 combines with J gene TRBJ2-3; D is possibly TRBD2 (6 bases). The CDR3 has 16 residues. CDR1 is MGHRA, CDR2 YSYEKL, per germline. Trimming took 6 bases from V and 0 from J, leaving 16 bases between them. The CDR3 spells CASRSFSGSSTDTQYF. The CDR3 DNA reads TGCGCCAGCAGATCCTTTAGCGGTTCTAGCACAGATACGCAGTATTTT.

The rearrangement joins TRBV20-1 to TRBJ2-4; unclear D gene. The CDR3 extends over 12 amino acids. Looked up from germline, CDR1 is DFQATT and CDR2 is SNEGSKA (reference sequence). V was pared by 0 bases and J by 9 bases, with 9 bases between. Here the CDR3 DNA reads TGCAGTGCTAGAGACAGGTCCGTCATTCAGTACTTC. This sequence encodes CSARDRSVIQYF.

This chain links TRBV6-5 with TRBJ1-2, with D tentatively TRBD1 (6 bases). The CDR3 is made up of 14 amino acids. V dropped 4 bases and J dropped 5 bases, with 14 bases sitting between them. Germline V gene sequence: CDR1 MNHEY, CDR2 SVGAGI. As DNA, the CDR3 is TGTGCCAGCAGTTGGGGGCAGGGTCCGTATGGCTACACCTTC. It is translated as CASSWGQGPYGYTF.

V gene TRBV7-2 combines with J gene TRBJ2-3; D is ambiguous. The length of the CDR3 is 12 residues. Trimming left V 1 base short and J 9 bases short, with 8 bases between. Germline V gene sequence: CDR1 SGHTA, CDR2 FQGNSA. The CDR3 nucleotides are TGTGCCAGCAGCTTAGTGGGCCCAACGCAGTATTTT. Translation gives CASSLVGPTQYF.

The V call is TRBV12-3 or TRBV12-4, the J call TRBJ1-2, with a weak D call TRBD1 (5 bases). V lost 5 bases, J lost 7 bases, and 17 bases lay in between. This CDR3 spans 14 amino acids. Here the CDR3 DNA reads TGTGCCAGCAGTACTGCCCTGGTGGGGCTTGGCTACACCTTC. It is translated as CASSTALVGLGYTF.

The CDR3 reads CASSFASGSHTGELFF. As DNA, the CDR3 is TGTGCCAGCAGCTTCGCCAGCGGGAGTCACACCGGGGAGCTGTTTTTT. The gene calls are TRBV5-5 and TRBJ2-2; 8 positions match TRBD2. Losses at the gene ends were 2 bases for V and 3 bases for J; bases not matched to a gene: 6. Germline V gene data show CDR1 as SGHKS and CDR2 as YYEKEE (reference sequence). The CDR3 runs to 16 residues.

There are a few counts of this clonotype. The gene calls are TRBV12-3 or TRBV12-4 and TRBJ1-2, with D maybe TRBD1 (5 bases). CDR3 length: 15 amino acids. Trimming cost V 4 bases and J 3 bases, with 15 bases left between them. The CDR3 region has the DNA TGTGCCAGCAGTTCGACACAAAAGGGACACTATGGCTACACCTTC. Protein product: CASSSTQKGHYGYTF.

This clonotype was detected only a few times. This sequence joins TRBV3-1 and TRBJ2-7; 10 nucleotides agree with TRBD2. Germline CDR1 reads LGHDT; CDR2 reads YNNKEL (reference sequence). The CDR3 sequence is 13 residues long. The V segment lost 10 bases and the J segment 2 bases; nucleotides outside the gene matches: 5. The CDR3 loop is CATTSGNTYEQYF. The DNA for the CDR3 is TGTGCCACCACTAGCGGGAACACCTACGAGCAGTACTTC.

This clonotype occurred a few times. The rearrangement links TRBV29-1 to TRBJ2-5, with 8 positions matching TRBD2. CDR1 and CDR2 from the germline V gene are SQVTM and ANQGSEA. The CDR3 has 12 amino acids. The junction had 6 bases not matched to a gene; V was cut back by 7 bases and J by 5 bases. The CDR3 spells CSGPGRAETQYF. The CDR3 coding sequence is TGCAGCGGCCCCGGGAGGGCGGAGACCCAGTACTTC.

The V gene is TRBV7-3, the J gene TRBJ2-1; 12 positions agree with TRBD2. V was pared by 4 bases and J by 0 bases, with 7 bases of the junction left unmatched. The CDR3 sequence is 18 residues long. Germline V gene data show CDR1 as SGHTA and CDR2 as FQGTGA. CDR3 sequence: CASSSRLAGESSYNEQFF. The CDR3 bases are TGTGCCAGCAGCTCGCGACTAGCGGGAGAGAGCTCCTACAATGAGCAGTTCTTC. Full variable domain (rest looked up from reference TRBV7-3 and TRBJ2-1): GAGVSQTPSNKVTEKGKYVELRCDPISGHTALYWYRQSLGQGPEFLIYFQGTGAADDSGLPNDRFFAVRPEGSVSTLKIQRTERGDSAVYLCASSSRLAGESSYNEQFFGPGTRLTVL.

In its sample, this clonotype was seen a few times. The chain links TRBV2 to TRBJ2-5, with a weak D call TRBD1 (6 bases). Germline V CDR1 and CDR2: SNHLY, FYNNEI. CDR3 length: 12 amino acids. V was clipped by 8 bases and J by 1 base, with 8 bases between them. CDR3 bases: TGTGCCAGCGGGGGCTTCCAAGAGACCCAGTACTTC. Amino acid sequence: CASGGFQETQYF.

This chain links TRBV3-1 with TRBJ1-2; no firm D call. The CDR3 contains 13 residues. Trimming removed 4 bases at V and 7 bases at J, with 13 bases between. Germline CDR1 LGHDT, CDR2 YNNKEL (reference sequence). The CDR3 DNA reads as TGTGCCAGCAGCCCGGCTCGAAGTGTTGGCTACACCTTC. This translates into CASSPARSVGYTF.

This clonotype has only a few counts. The V gene is TRBV4-1, the J gene TRBJ2-7; D perhaps matches TRBD2 (6 bases). Trimming shortened V by 0 bases and J by 2 bases, and 14 bases separated the two germline ends. CDR1 is MGHRA, CDR2 YSYEKL, per germline. CDR3 size: 16 residues. The CDR3 sequence is CASSQDLRESAYEQYF. CDR3 DNA: TGCGCCAGCAGCCAAGATCTACGGGAGAGCGCCTACGAGCAGTACTTC.

This clonotype was counted a few times. The rearrangement uses TRBV3-1 and TRBJ2-7; D gene ambiguous. The CDR3 totals 15 residues. Germline-derived CDR1 and CDR2 are LGHDT and YNNKEL (reference sequence). The germline V and J ends were trimmed by 1 base and 5 bases, with 15 bases remaining between them. The CDR3 region has the DNA TGTGCCAGCAGCCAAGCCCGATCCGCTGGTCACGAGCAGTACTTC. Translating it yields CASSQARSAGHEQYF.

This clonotype has only a few counts. The CDR3 protein is CASSSGTSGRGETQYF. In nucleotides, the CDR3 is TGTGCCAGCAGCTCTGGGACTAGCGGGAGAGGGGAGACCCAGTACTTC. This chain links TRBV7-3 with TRBJ2-5; TRBD2 matches 14 bases. Germline-derived CDR1 and CDR2 are SGHTA and FQGTGA. This CDR3 spans 16 amino acids. V was pared by 4 bases and J by 5 bases, with 6 bases of the junction left unmatched.